This T cell receptor (beta chain) was sequenced in a study of human T cells and chemical hapten exposure listed by TCRdb under 2021. About the study as a whole: For sensitization, 2% DPC in acetone was applied to a 2 cm by 2 cm area of upper inner arm skin. Blood samples were taken from patients before sensitization (week 0) and then at 2, 6 and about 24 weeks after DPC sensitization. For TCR sequencing, blood came from over 25 alopecia patients at anywhere from one to four time points (pre-sensitization, 2, 6 and 24 weeks). The libraries were sequenced as a pool, and the TCR yield per sample differed mostly because of small variations in library volumes within the pool. Patients additionally received weekly therapeutic DPC doses to the scalp throughout the approximately 25-week study period. The patient cohort, mostly female, included alopecia areata with under or over 50% scalp involvement, alopecia totalis and alopecia universalis. Patch tests used Finn chambers with 0.01% DPC on the upper back, scored after 6 days by International Contact Dermatitis Research Group standards. Peripheral blood TCR repertoire changes were tracked in vivo in alopecia patients during primary and secondary sensitization to the hapten diphenylcyclopropenone (DPC).

Of note for this clonotype: Its antigen is currently not known. One base away there is no much larger clone; base qualities are not given.

Study-wide findings and limitations: All patients had alopecia, a presumed autoimmune disease, so their immune response might differ from that of healthy individuals. No change with DPC sensitization was found in the number of TCRs above 1 in 1000 frequency, and no evidence of global repertoire structure alterations was found. After repeated subsampling, changes were observed in the strength of the expansion versus patch-test correlation and in the threshold at which the correlation became significant. Patch test score was positively correlated with the number of PT1 expanded TCRs, with significance at thresholds 8, 16 and 32 but not at 4. Significantly more large CDR3 similarity clusters were formed by expanded TCRs than by pre-sensitization or healthy control sets, consistent with antigen-driven responses.

Receptors were amplified or captured by RACE. Sequencing used a NextSeq 500. During library preparation, unique molecular identifiers were attached to individual cDNA molecules so that TCRs could be counted quantitatively and reproducibly. From each blood RNA sample, both TCR alpha and TCR beta chains were sequenced. In the authors' own workflow: A median of about 87,000 TCRs per sample was observed, with a range of about 23,224 to 690,600. The Decombinator software suite was used to annotate the V, J and CDR3 of the TCR reads. Every sample was subsampled to the same number of TCRs (28,000) for the PS versus PT1 abundance plots. TCRs were defined as expanded if absent before sensitization and observed at least eight times at the 2-week time point. The raw public reads went through TCRdb reprocessing: fastp at Q25, MiXCR clone calling, in-frame beta chains kept. Rows are combined by CDR3 protein, so each entry shows the most common genes and DNA. These V and J calls originate from TCRdb's pipeline instead of the authors' own analysis. This sample comprises approximately 100,000 distinct CDR3 sequences, around 10% of them detected only once. The ten largest clonotypes hold around 3.6% of the sample.

The time point label here, explained by the study, means: pre-sensitization, week 0. The treatment or condition label of this sample denotes: therapeutic diphenylcyclopropenone sensitization with weekly scalp DPC. At every patch-test visit, the blood draw took place before the patch test was put on. Patients were considered eligible if aged 18 to 70, diagnosed with alopecia and deemed suitable for DPC therapy, and patients were excluded if pregnant. Total RNA was extracted from unfractionated whole blood collected in Tempus Blood RNA tubes. The material was whole blood, obtained in connection with sensitization to the hapten diphenylcyclopropenone (DPC). This TCR was recovered from a woman between 35 and 50 years old with alopecia areata. Some clones in this sample may be carry-over from other donors' samples.

DNA sequence: TGTGCCAGTAGTCCAATCTGGCGGGAAGACACTGAAGCTTTCTTT. It encodes CASSPIWREDTEAFF. Rearrangement joined TRBV19 to TRBJ1-1; the D gene assignment is ambiguous. A distance of 16 bases separates the germline ends of V and J, which lose 5 bases and 3 bases respectively. The germline V gene encodes CDR1 LNHDA and CDR2 SQIVND (reference sequence). The CDR3 has 15 amino acids, counting the end cysteine and phenylalanine. The DNA shown is the 45-base CDR3, in frame from base 1. Outside the CDR3, residues come from the reference TRBV19 and TRBJ1-1 proteins, so the full variable domain is: DGGITQSPKYLFRKEGQNVTLSCEQNLNHDAMYWYRQDPGQGLRLIYYSQIVNDFQKGDIAEGYSVSREKKESFPLTVTSAQKNPTAFYLCASSPIWREDTEAFFGQGTRLTVV.